This TCR beta chain appears in the sequencing data of a study of blood T cell repertoires in COVID-19. In the study's own analysis: Estimation of nucleated cell counts was performed using reference gene primer amplification. TCRdb's table, derived via immunoSEQ multiplex PCR, lists solely in-frame clones and lacks some. That table supplies the V and J calls and clone size; D and trimming were determined from the DNA. The sample consists of more than 250,000 clones, around 90% of them appearing once. Sample: PBMCs or T cells enriched from blood (not recorded which). The clonotype comes from a woman between 40 and 55 years old who had recovered from COVID-19.

CDR3 bases: TGTGCCAGCAGCTTGGCACTAGCGCATTACAATGAGCAGTTCTTC. Protein sequence: CASSLALAHYNEQFF. The chain is built from TRBV13 and TRBJ2-1, with 7 bases aligning to TRBD2. The length of the CDR3 is 15 residues. Looked up from germline, CDR1 is PRHDT and CDR2 is FYEKMQ (reference sequence). Losses at the gene ends were 3 bases for V and 4 bases for J; bases not matched to a gene: 6.